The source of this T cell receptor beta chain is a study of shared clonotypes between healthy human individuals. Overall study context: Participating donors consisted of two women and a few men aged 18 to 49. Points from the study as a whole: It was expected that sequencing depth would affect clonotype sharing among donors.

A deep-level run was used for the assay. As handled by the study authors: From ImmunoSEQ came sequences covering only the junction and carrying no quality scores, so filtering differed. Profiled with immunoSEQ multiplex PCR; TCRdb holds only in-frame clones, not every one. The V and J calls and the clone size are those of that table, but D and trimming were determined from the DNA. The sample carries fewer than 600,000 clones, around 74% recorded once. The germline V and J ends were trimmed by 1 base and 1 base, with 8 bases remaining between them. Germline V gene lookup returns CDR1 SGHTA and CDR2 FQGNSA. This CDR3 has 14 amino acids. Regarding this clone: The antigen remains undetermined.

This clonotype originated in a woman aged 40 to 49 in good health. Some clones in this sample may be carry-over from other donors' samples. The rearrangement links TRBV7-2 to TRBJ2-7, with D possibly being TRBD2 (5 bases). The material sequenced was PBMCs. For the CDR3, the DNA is TGTGCCAGCAGCTTAGGAGGGTGGTCCTACGAGCAGTACTTC. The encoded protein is CASSLGGWSYEQYF. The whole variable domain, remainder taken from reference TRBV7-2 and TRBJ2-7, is GAGVSQSPSNKVTEKGKDVELRCDPISGHTALYWYRQSLGQGLEFLIYFQGNSAPDKSGLPSDRFSAERTGGSVSTLTIQRTQQEDSAVYLCASSLGGWSYEQYFGPGTRLTVT.